The subject of this entry is one T cell receptor beta chain. The target antigen is unknown. Via MiXCR, TCRdb re-called the 5' RACE reads, giving one row per CDR3 protein. The data show about 260,000 distinct CDR3 sequences, 5.5% to 7% seen once. The sample comes from a study of identical twins. Overall study findings and caveats: The more abundant beta clonotypes in cord blood had fewer insertions, and memory repertoires did not show this. Models underpredicted monozygotic twin sharing of out-of-frame TCR alpha.

These data were also reused for a study on yellow fever vaccine responses in identical twins. That paper adds: Twins reportedly had a vaccine T cell response that seemed partly convergent, partly personalized.

The receptor was isolated from a young woman in good health. Material: memory (CD45RO+) T cells sorted from blood.

The CDR3 here is CASSPWPSGYEQYF. In nucleotides, the CDR3 is TGTGCCAGCAGCCCCTGGCCTAGCGGCTACGAGCAGTACTTC. The chain employs TRBV6-1 and TRBJ2-7; TRBD2 matches at 7 bases. The ends lost 6 bases at V and 3 bases at J; junction bases unmatched: 8. Per the germline V gene, CDR1 is MNHNS and CDR2 is SASEGT. The CDR3 spans 14 residues.